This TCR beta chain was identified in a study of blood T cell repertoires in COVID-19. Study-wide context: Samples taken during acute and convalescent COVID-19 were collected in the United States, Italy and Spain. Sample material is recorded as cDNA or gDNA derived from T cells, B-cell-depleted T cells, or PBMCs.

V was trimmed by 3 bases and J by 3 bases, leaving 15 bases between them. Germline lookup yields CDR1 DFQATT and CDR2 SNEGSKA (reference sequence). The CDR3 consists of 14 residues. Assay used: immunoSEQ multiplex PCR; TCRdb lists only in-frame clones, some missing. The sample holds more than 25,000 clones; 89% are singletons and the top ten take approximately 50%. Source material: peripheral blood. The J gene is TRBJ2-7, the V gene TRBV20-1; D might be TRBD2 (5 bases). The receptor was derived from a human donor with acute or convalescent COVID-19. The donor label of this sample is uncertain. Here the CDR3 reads CSASVARGGYEQYF. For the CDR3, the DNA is TGCAGTGCTAGTGTGGCCAGAGGAGGCTACGAGCAGTACTTC.